This entry is about one TCR beta chain. The antigen remains undetermined. The CDR3 contains 17 residues. CDR1 and CDR2 (germline): SNHLY, FYNNEI. UMI-labeled 5' RACE TRB cDNA libraries were prepared from the cells. TCRdb re-called the 5' RACE reads; every CDR3 protein appears as one record, without DNA. The sample totals about 98,000 distinct CDR3 sequences. This specimen belongs to a study of CXCR3-negative and CXCR3-positive naive CD8 T cells. Across the whole study: Across all libraries, TRB reads numbered 110 million to 150 million, with about 1.5 +/- 0.3 million in each library. Notes on the study in general: The study found more hydrophobic TRB CDR3s in CXCR3-positive naive cells than in CXCR3-negative naive cells. Similar TRBV-TRBJ usage was seen in naive cells (both CXCR3-negative and CXCR3-positive), but memory cells differed. Because surface CD5 did not distinguish the naive subsets, TCR strength was inferred from TRB CDR3 properties.

Naivety in CD8+ T cells corresponded to a CD45RO-CCR7+CD27+CD95- phenotype. This sequence was found in a human donor in good health. Some clones in this sample may be carry-over from other donors' samples. The sequenced sample consisted of naive CXCR3+ CD8+ T cells from blood. Subset specified: CD45RO-CCR7+CD27+CD95- naive CD8+ T cells expressing CXCR3 (TNR3+). J is TRBJ2-7 and V is TRBV2; with no DNA, the TCRdb D assignment of TRBD1 cannot be verified. This chain's CDR3 is CASSVDRENVSSYEQYF.